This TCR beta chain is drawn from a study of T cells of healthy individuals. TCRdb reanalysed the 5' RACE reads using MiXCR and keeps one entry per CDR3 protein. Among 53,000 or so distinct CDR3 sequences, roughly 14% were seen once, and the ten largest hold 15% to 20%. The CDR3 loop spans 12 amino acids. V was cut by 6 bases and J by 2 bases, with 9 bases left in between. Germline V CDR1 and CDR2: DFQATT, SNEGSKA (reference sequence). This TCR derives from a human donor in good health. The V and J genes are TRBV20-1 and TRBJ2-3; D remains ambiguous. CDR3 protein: CSAGIHTDTQYF. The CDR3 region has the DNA TGCAGTGCAGGGATCCACACAGATACGCAGTATTTT.